The T cell receptor (beta chain) described here comes from a study of Graves' ophthalmopathy and Graves' hyperthyroidism. The V end was cut by 4 bases, the J end by 5 bases, with 12 bases between. Germline CDR1 reads SQVTM; CDR2 reads ANQGSEA. The CDR3 loop spans 12 amino acids. This clonotype has a count of ten or more. As the template, RNA transcripts were used to amplify TCR beta CDR3 regions. HTBI primers were employed in first-round RT-PCR, then a second-round multiplex PCR followed. TCRdb fed the multiplex PCR reads into MiXCR, producing one record per CDR3 protein. Here the sample spans 500,000 to 700,000 distinct CDR3 sequences, less than 40% being singletons.

Material: peripheral blood or thyroid tissue (not recorded which). The chain links TRBV29-1 to TRBJ2-7; D is unclear. This receptor was obtained from an adult man with Graves' hyperthyroidism. The CDR3 DNA reads as TGCAGCGTTGCGGATATGTTCGACGAGCAGTACTTC. The encoded protein is CSVADMFDEQYF.